Listed below are T cell receptor beta chains from one sample, sequenced in a study of CD8+ T cells in alopecia areata. Some clones are missing from TCRdb's copy, which holds only in-frame ones; the method was immunoSEQ multiplex PCR. The sample holds 140,000 to 150,000 clones; approximately 50% are singletons and the top ten take approximately 6.6%. The sequencing input was CD4+ T cells sorted from blood. These receptors were obtained from a human donor with alopecia areata. Each CDR3 is given with its conserved first and last residue. The D gene is left open where the match is weak. Expanded clones are given a class, and other clones once, few, many or no size at all.

cdr3_length,clone_size,j_call,d_call,v_call,cdr3_nt,cdr3_aa
13,NA,TRBJ1-1,TRBD1,TRBV6-4,TGTGCCAGCAGGGACAGGAAGAACACTGAAGCTTTCTTT,CASRDRKNTEAFF
11,few,TRBJ2-7,NA,TRBV29-1,TGCAGCGTTGCAAGGGCATACGAGCAGTACTTC,CSVARAYEQYF
14,NA,TRBJ2-1,TRBD1,TRBV25-1,TGTGCCAGCAACCCGGACAGGGGGTACAATGAGCAGTTCTTC,CASNPDRGYNEQFF
12,NA,TRBJ1-5,NA,TRBV6-6,TGTGCCAGCAGTGCGGGGGGGCGGCCCCAGCATTTT,CASSAGGRPQHF
13,NA,TRBJ1-2,NA,TRBV28,TGTGCCAGCAGTAGGACGGAATCTATGCGGTACACCTTC,CASSRTESMRYTF
16,few,TRBJ1-5,NA,TRBV6-6,TGTGCCAGCAGTACCAACAGGGCGGGGGGCAATCAGCCCCAGCATTTT,CASSTNRAGGNQPQHF
12,NA,TRBJ2-4,NA,TRBV5-1,TGCGCCAGCAGCTTGGTCCAAAACATTCAGTACTTC,CASSLVQNIQYF
14,NA,TRBJ1-2,NA,TRBV5-4,TGTGCCAGCAGCTTGGAGTTGGGGGCGCAAGGCTACACCTTC,CASSLELGAQGYTF
11,NA,TRBJ2-1,NA,TRBV4-1,TGCGCCAGCAGCCAATACAATGAGCAGTTCTTC,CASSQYNEQFF
14,NA,TRBJ1-5,TRBD1,TRBV6-5,TGTGCCAGCAGCCGGACAGGGGTGAATCAGCCCCAGCATTTT,CASSRTGVNQPQHF
16,NA,TRBJ2-1,TRBD1,TRBV5-6,TGTGCCAGCAGCTTTACGTTTGGGACAGGGAGTAATGAGCAGTTCTTC,CASSFTFGTGSNEQFF
11,NA,TRBJ1-1,NA,TRBV29-1,TGCAGCGTTAAGGACCCGCCTGAAGCTTTCTTT,CSVKDPPEAFF
14,once,TRBJ2-7,TRBD2,TRBV15,TGTGCCACCAGCAGAGGACTAGCGGCCTACGAGCAGTACTTC,CATSRGLAAYEQYF
13,NA,TRBJ2-5,NA,TRBV27,TGTGCCAGCAGTCGTCGGGAGCAAGAGACCCAGTACTTC,CASSRREQETQYF
12,NA,TRBJ2-7,NA,TRBV7-9,TGTGCCAGCAGCCAGGGCCCCTACGAGCAGTACTTC,CASSQGPYEQYF
13,NA,TRBJ2-7,TRBD1,TRBV29-1,TGCAGCGTTGGACAGGGATCAATATACGAGCAGTACTTC,CSVGQGSIYEQYF